These T cell receptor beta chains were read from a single sample in a study of response to subunit inactivated influenza vaccine. MiXCR, run by TCRdb on the RT-PCR reads, gives a single entry per CDR3 protein. The repertoire holds just over 300,000 distinct CDR3 sequences, with just over 20% as singletons. The sequencing used PBMCs from blood, collected 21 months after vaccination. These receptors all stem from a man between 50 and 69 years old who received an inactivated influenza vaccine. CDR3s include the opening cysteine and the closing phenylalanine or tryptophan. The order of the fields is CDR3 protein, CDR3 DNA, clone size, D gene, V gene, J gene. The D gene is left open where the match is weak. Size is stated for part of the rows, as once, few or many counts, or as a class when the clone is expanded.

CASSLHQGTGKLFF	TGTGCCAGCAGTTTGCATCAGGGTACGGGAAAACTGTTTTTT	many	NA	TRBV12-3/TRBV12-4	TRBJ1-4
CASSEAKREEAFF	TGTGCCAGCAGTGAAGCGAAGAGGGAAGAGGCTTTCTTT	few	NA	TRBV6-1	TRBJ1-1
CASSRELGIFGTEAFF	TGTGCCAGCAGCCGAGAGTTAGGGATTTTTGGCACTGAAGCTTTCTTT	NA	NA	TRBV7-9	TRBJ1-1
CSVEWESGGEAFF	TGCAGCGTTGAGTGGGAATCTGGGGGTGAAGCTTTCTTT	NA	NA	TRBV29-1	TRBJ1-1
CASRWTGTNTEAFF	TGTGCCAGCAGATGGACAGGGACGAACACTGAAGCTTTCTTT	few	TRBD1	TRBV12-3/TRBV12-4	TRBJ1-1
CASTFDRGRGNTGELFF	TGTGCCAGCACCTTCGACAGGGGGCGCGGGAACACCGGGGAGCTGTTTTTT	few	TRBD1	TRBV6-1	TRBJ2-2
CASSLDKRQDRNNSPLHF	TGCGCCAGCAGCTTGGATAAACGACAGGACAGAAATAATTCACCCCTCCACTTT	NA	NA	TRBV5-1	TRBJ1-6
CAISESGTSGGASDTQYF	TGTGCCATCAGTGAGTCCGGGACTAGCGGGGGGGCGTCAGATACGCAGTATTTT	NA	TRBD2	TRBV10-3	TRBJ2-3
CASGASGSSYEQYF	TGTGCCAGTGGGGCTAGCGGGAGCTCCTACGAGCAGTACTTC	NA	TRBD2	TRBV28	TRBJ2-7
CASSLGRLYSPLHF	TGTGCCAGCAGCTTGGGCAGGCTATATTCACCCCTCCACTTT	NA	NA	TRBV7-8	TRBJ1-6
CASSSRVLGNQPQHF	TGTGCCAGCAGTTCGCGGGTCCTAGGGAATCAGCCCCAGCATTTT	few	NA	TRBV6-5	TRBJ1-5
CASSLLRGSEAFF	TGCGCCAGCAGCTTGCTTCGGGGATCCGAAGCTTTCTTT	many	NA	TRBV5-1	TRBJ1-1
CASTVQGDSYNEQFF	TGTGCCAGCACTGTTCAGGGGGACTCCTACAATGAGCAGTTCTTC	few	TRBD1	TRBV7-2	TRBJ2-1
CASSLGYTENQPQHF	TGTGCCAGCAGCTTAGGGTATACAGAAAATCAGCCCCAGCATTTT	NA	NA	TRBV7-2	TRBJ1-5
CASSQSKIESPYEQYF	TGCGCCAGCAGTCAATCTAAGATAGAGAGTCCCTACGAGCAGTACTTC	NA	NA	TRBV23-1	TRBJ2-7
CASSTRQNNEQFF	TGTGCCAGCAGTACCAGACAGAACAATGAGCAGTTCTTC	few	NA	TRBV12-3/TRBV12-4	TRBJ2-1
CASSGTGRPLFSEAFF	TGTGCCAGCAGCGGCACTGGCAGGCCCCTCTTCAGTGAAGCTTTCTTT	few	NA	TRBV7-6	TRBJ1-1